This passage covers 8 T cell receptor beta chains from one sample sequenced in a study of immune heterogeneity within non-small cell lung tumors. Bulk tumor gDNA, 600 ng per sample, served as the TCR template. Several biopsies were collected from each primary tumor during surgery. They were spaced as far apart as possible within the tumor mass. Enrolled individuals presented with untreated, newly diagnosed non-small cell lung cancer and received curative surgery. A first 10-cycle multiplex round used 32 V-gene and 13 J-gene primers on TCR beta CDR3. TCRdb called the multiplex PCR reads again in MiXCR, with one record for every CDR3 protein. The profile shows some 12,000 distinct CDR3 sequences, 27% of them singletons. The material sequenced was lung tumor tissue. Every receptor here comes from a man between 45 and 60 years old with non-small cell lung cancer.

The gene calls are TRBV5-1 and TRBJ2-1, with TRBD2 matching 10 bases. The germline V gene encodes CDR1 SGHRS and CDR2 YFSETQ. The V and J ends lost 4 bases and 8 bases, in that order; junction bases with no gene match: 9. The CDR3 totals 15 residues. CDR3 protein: CASSTRAGGSHEQFF. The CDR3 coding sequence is TGCGCCAGCAGCACCAGAGCGGGGGGGTCTCATGAGCAGTTCTTC. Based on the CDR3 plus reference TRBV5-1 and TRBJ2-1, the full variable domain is KAGVTQTPRYLIKTRGQQVTLSCSPISGHRSVSWYQQTPGQGLQFLFEYFSETQRNKGNFPGRFSGRQFSNSRSEMNVSTLELGDSALYLCASSTRAGGSHEQFFGPGTRLTVL.

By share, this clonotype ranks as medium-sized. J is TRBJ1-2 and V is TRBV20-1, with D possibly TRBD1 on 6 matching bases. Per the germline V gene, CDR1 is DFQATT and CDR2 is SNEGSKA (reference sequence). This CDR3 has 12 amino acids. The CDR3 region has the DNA TGCAGGGCGGGGGGGGGCGCGTTCGGCTACACCTTC. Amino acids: CRAGGGAFGYTF.

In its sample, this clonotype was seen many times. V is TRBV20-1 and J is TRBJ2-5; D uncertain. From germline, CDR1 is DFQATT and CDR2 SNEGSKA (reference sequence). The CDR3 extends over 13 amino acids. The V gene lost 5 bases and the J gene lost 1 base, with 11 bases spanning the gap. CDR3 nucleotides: TGCAGTGCTGTGGGCCCTTTCCAAGAGACCCAGTACTTC. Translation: CSAVGPFQETQYF.

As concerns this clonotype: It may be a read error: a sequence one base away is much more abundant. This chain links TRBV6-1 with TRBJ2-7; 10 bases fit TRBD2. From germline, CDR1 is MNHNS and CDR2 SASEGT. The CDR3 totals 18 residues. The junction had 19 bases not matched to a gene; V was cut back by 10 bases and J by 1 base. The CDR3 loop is CATNPPELAGLGSYEQYF. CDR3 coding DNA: TGTGCCACCAACCCGCCGGAACTAGCGGGATTAGGATCCTACGAGCAGTACTTC.

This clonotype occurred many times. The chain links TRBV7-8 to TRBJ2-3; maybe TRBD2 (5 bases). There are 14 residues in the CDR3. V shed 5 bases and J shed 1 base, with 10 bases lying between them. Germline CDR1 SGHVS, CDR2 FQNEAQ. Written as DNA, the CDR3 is TGTGCCAGCAGCACCTACGGGGGCACAGATACGCAGTATTTT. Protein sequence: CASSTYGGTDTQYF. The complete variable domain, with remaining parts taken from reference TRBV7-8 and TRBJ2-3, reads GAGVSQSPRYKVAKRGQDVALRCDPISGHVSLFWYQQALGQGPEFLTYFQNEAQLDKSGLPSDRFFAERPEGSVSTLKIQRTQQEDSAVYLCASSTYGGTDTQYFGPGTRLTVL.

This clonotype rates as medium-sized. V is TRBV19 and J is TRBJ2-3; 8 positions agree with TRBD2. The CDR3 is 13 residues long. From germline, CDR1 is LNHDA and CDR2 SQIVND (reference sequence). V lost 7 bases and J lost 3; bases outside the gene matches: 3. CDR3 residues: CASIGRGTDTQYF. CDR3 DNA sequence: TGTGCCAGTATCGGGAGGGGAACAGATACGCAGTATTTT.

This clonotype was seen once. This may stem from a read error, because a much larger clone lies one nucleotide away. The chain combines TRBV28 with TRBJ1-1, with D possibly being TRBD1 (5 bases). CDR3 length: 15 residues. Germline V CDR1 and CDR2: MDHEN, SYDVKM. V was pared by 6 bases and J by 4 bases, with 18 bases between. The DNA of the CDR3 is TGTGCCAGCAGGGGGGGGGAACCGGGGGTCACTGAAGCTTTCTTT. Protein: CASRGGEPGVTEAFF.

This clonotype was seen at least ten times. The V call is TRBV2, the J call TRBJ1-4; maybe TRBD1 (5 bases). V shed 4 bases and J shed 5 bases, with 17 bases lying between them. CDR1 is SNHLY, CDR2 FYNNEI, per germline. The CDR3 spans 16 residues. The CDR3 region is CASSVFRAGSNEKLFF. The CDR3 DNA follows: TGTGCCAGCAGTGTTTTCCGGGCAGGGTCGAATGAAAAACTGTTTTTT. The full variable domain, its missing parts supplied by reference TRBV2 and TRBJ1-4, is EPEVTQTPSHQVTQMGQEVILRCVPISNHLYFYWYRQILGQKVEFLVSFYNNEISEKSEIFDDQFSVERPDGSNFTLKIRSTKLEDSAMYFCASSVFRAGSNEKLFFGSGTQLSVL.